This T cell receptor (beta chain) stems from a study of blood T cell repertoires in COVID-19. About the study: Acute and convalescent COVID-19 specimens originated in the United States, Italy and Spain. T cells, B-cell-depleted T cells, or PBMCs supplied cDNA or gDNA.

The repertoire was sequenced with immunoSEQ multiplex PCR; TCRdb's copy has only in-frame clones and lacks some. This table has under 85,000 clones, roughly 77% appearing once. This receptor was identified in a man older than 75 with acute or convalescent COVID-19. Sequences were obtained from peripheral blood.

The CDR3 region is CAVSRDPRGGEQFF. The CDR3 DNA reads TGTGCGGTGAGCCGGGATCCCCGCGGGGGTGAGCAGTTCTTC. The rearrangement joins TRBV19 to TRBJ2-1; 7 positions match TRBD2. Germline-derived CDR1 and CDR2 are LNHDA and SQIVND (reference sequence). The CDR3 runs 14 residues.